This T cell receptor beta chain was captured by sequencing in a study of CD8+ T cells in alopecia areata. Study overall: Twice a day, 5 to 10 mg of oral tofacitinib was administered to treated patients. Notes on the study in general: One nonresponder makes the tie between baseline CD8+ expansion and response uncertain. Alopecia totalis/universalis scalp especially showed more expanded CD8+ clones than normal scalp.

For this clone: What it binds is unknown.

RNA was isolated and reverse transcribed to cDNA, the sequencing template. TCRdb's table, derived via immunoSEQ multiplex PCR, lists solely in-frame clones and lacks some. The profile shows approximately 280,000 clones, 58% of them singletons. The treatment was: oral pan-JAK inhibitor, 5-10 mg twice daily. Lesional scalp punch biopsies and peripheral blood were collected from alopecia areata patients. V was trimmed by 0 bases and J by 8 bases, leaving 10 bases between them. The germline V gene has CDR1 SQVTM and CDR2 ANQGSEA. The CDR3 contains 13 residues. This TCR derives from a human donor with alopecia areata. The chain recombines TRBV29-1 with TRBJ1-4; D unclear. The sample was CD4+ T cells sorted from blood, taken at week 24, from a patient treated with tofacitinib. The CDR3 loop is CSVEEKEREKLFF. The CDR3 bases are TGCAGCGTTGAAGAAAAAGAGAGGGAAAAACTGTTTTTT. The full variable domain, completed using reference TRBV29-1 and TRBJ1-4, is SAVISQKPSRDICQRGTSLTIQCQVDSQVTMMFWYRQQPGQSLTLIATANQGSEATYESGFVIDKFPISRPNLTFSTLTVSNMSPEDSSIYLCSVEEKEREKLFFGSGTQLSVL.